This T cell receptor beta chain comes out of a study of blood T cell repertoires in COVID-19. Authors' data handling: From reference gene primer amplification, estimates of nucleated cell counts were derived. The table came from immunoSEQ multiplex PCR; TCRdb's copy has only in-frame clones and leaves some out. The DNA gave D and trimming, while V, J and clone size come from that table. The sample comprises about 290,000 clones, 85% of which are singletons, and around 4.5% rests with the top ten. V lost 0 bases to trimming and J lost 4 bases, with 5 bases between them. Germline CDR1 is SGHDT and CDR2 is YYEEEE. This CDR3 is 13 amino acids long.

The source is a woman in her 50s with active or convalescent COVID-19. This chain links TRBV5-6 with TRBJ1-5; D perhaps matches TRBD1 (5 bases). The sequenced sample was peripheral blood. CDR3: CASSLDRNQPQHF. For the CDR3, the DNA is TGTGCCAGCAGCTTGGACAGGAATCAGCCCCAGCATTTT.